The 32 T cell receptor beta chains listed next were all sequenced from one sample in a study of blood T cells in healthy people across ages. PCR was performed a second time for about 7 to 11 cycles using a sample-barcoded 5' primer and a J-beta primer mix. In TCRdb, the 5' RACE reads were re-called with MiXCR into one record per CDR3 protein. The table has roughly 1.5 million distinct CDR3 sequences, 35% to 45% seen once. What was sequenced was blood. These receptors all stem from a woman between 18 and 30 years old in good health.

This clonotype has more than one count but fewer than ten. CDR3 region: CASTLRLSGGEQFF. CDR3 bases: TGTGCCAGCACCCTCCGCCTCTCTGGGGGTGAGCAGTTCTTC. This sequence joins TRBV11-2 and TRBJ2-1, with D perhaps given as TRBD1 or TRBD2 (5 bases each). Between the trimmed V and J ends, which lost 7 bases and 9 bases, there was a span of 19 bases. The germline V gene has CDR1 SGHAT and CDR2 FQNNGV. The CDR3 is 14 residues long.

In nucleotides, the CDR3 is TGTGCCAGCAGCTTAGCGGGCAGTCTCCGGCCCGAGCAGTACTTC. Translation gives CASSLAGSLRPEQYF. The J gene is TRBJ2-5, the V gene TRBV7-2; unclear D gene. With the DNA end fitting TRBJ2-7 better, the J assignment may be wrong. Per germline, CDR1 SGHTA and CDR2 FQGNSA. The CDR3 sequence is 15 residues long.

The V gene is TRBV27, the J gene TRBJ2-7, with 7 bases fitting TRBD2. The trim removed 5 bases at V and 3 bases at J, leaving 13 bases unmatched. The CDR3 extends over 16 amino acids. CDR1 MNHEY and CDR2 SMNVEV come from the germline V gene (reference sequence). The CDR3 bases are TGTGCCAGCAGTCCCATCCTAGGGACTAACAGCTACGAGCAGTACTTC. Protein sequence: CASSPILGTNSYEQYF.

The chain uses TRBV18 and TRBJ2-5, with 7 bases that match TRBD2. CDR1 KGHSH and CDR2 LQKENI come from the germline V gene. V shed 4 bases, J shed 4 bases, and the junction held 12 bases outside the gene matches. The CDR3 has 16 amino acids. CDR3 residues: CASSRGLPNLGETQYF. The CDR3 DNA reads as TGTGCCAGCTCACGGGGACTACCCAACTTGGGAGAGACCCAGTACTTC.

This chain uses TRBV13 with TRBJ2-5, with TRBD2 matching over 11 bases. With 1 base clipped from V and 3 bases from J, the junction kept 4 bases outside the gene matches. Germline V gives CDR1 PRHDT, CDR2 FYEKMQ (reference sequence). The CDR3 contains 16 residues. CDR3 bases: TGTGCCAGCAGCTTAGATAATAGCGGGAGGGAAGAGACCCAGTACTTC. This gives the protein CASSLDNSGREETQYF.

The gene calls are TRBV20-1 and TRBJ2-7; 9 bases fit TRBD1. This CDR3 is built from 14 residues. Per germline, CDR1 DFQATT and CDR2 SNEGSKA (reference sequence). The ends lost 6 bases at V and 3 bases at J; junction bases unmatched: 9. This chain's CDR3 is CSALKGTGNYEQYF. CDR3 nucleotides: TGCAGTGCCCTAAAAGGGACAGGGAACTACGAGCAGTACTTC.

This clonotype was recorded a few times. The J gene is TRBJ2-1, the V gene TRBV9; D is uncertain. Germline lookup yields CDR1 SGDLS and CDR2 YYNGEE. The CDR3 is 13 amino acids. V was trimmed by 4 bases and J by 4 bases, leaving 9 bases between them. This chain's CDR3 is CASSKLRYNEQFF. CDR3 nucleotide sequence: TGTGCCAGCAGCAAGCTAAGGTACAATGAGCAGTTCTTC.

The chain combines TRBV10-3 with TRBJ2-1; 9 nucleotides align to TRBD1. The length of the CDR3 is 14 residues. The V segment lost 1 base and the J segment 12 bases; nucleotides outside the gene matches: 7. Looked up from germline, CDR1 is ENHRY and CDR2 is SYGVKD. Written as DNA, the CDR3 is TGTGCCATCAGTGAGTATACAGGGGGCAGTGCGCAGTTCTTC. This translates into CAISEYTGGSAQFF.

This chain connects TRBV11-2 to TRBJ2-5; D not resolved. Near its end, the DNA agrees better with TRBJ2-7, so the J call may be wrong. The CDR3 has 14 residues. Germline V gene data show CDR1 as SGHAT and CDR2 as FQNNGV. Here the CDR3 DNA reads TGTGCCAGCAGCTCCCCAGGCTATCTAAACGAGCAGTACTTC. This gives the protein CASSSPGYLNEQYF.

The chain recombines TRBV13 with TRBJ2-7; 13 bases map to TRBD2. The V segment lost 4 bases and the J segment 10 bases; nucleotides outside the gene matches: 10. CDR1 and CDR2 (germline): PRHDT, FYEKMQ (reference sequence). The CDR3 is made up of 15 amino acids. The CDR3 DNA is TGTGCCAGCAGCTCCCCTGGACTAGCGGGAGTACTTCAGTACTTC. Translating gives CASSSPGLAGVLQYF.

This clonotype came up a few times. The chain combines TRBV20-1 with TRBJ1-4, with TRBD1 matching 10 bases. With V trimmed by 1 base and J by 4 bases, 9 bases remained unmatched. The CDR3 sequence is 17 residues long. From germline, CDR1 is DFQATT and CDR2 SNEGSKA (reference sequence). The CDR3 sequence is CSARVYDRGRVNEKLFF. The CDR3 DNA sequence: TGCAGTGCTAGAGTCTATGACAGGGGGCGAGTTAATGAAAAACTGTTTTTT.

This clonotype has more than one count but fewer than ten. V and J are TRBV20-1 and TRBJ1-5; D possibly corresponds to TRBD1 (6 bases). Germline CDR1 reads DFQATT; CDR2 reads SNEGSKA (reference sequence). The CDR3 is 16 residues long. Trimming shortened V by 6 bases and J by 0 bases, and 18 bases separated the two germline ends. The CDR3 is CSATLDSLDSNQPQHF. The CDR3, as DNA: TGCAGTGCCACTTTGGACAGCCTCGATAGCAATCAGCCCCAGCATTTT.

This chain joins TRBV7-8 and TRBJ1-2; unclear D gene. The CDR3 contains 14 residues. V was clipped by 4 bases and J by 4 bases, with 13 bases between them. Germline assignment: CDR1 SGHVS and CDR2 FQNEAQ. CDR3 sequence reads: CASSSSAGSYGYTF. The CDR3 DNA sequence: TGTGCCAGCAGCTCGTCAGCCGGGAGCTATGGCTACACCTTC.

The chain employs TRBV12-3 or TRBV12-4 and TRBJ2-3; D is possibly TRBD1 or TRBD2 (5 bases each). Trimming took off 7 bases at V and 6 bases at J, with 26 bases between the two ends. The CDR3 spans 17 residues. The CDR3 DNA follows: TGTGCCAGCACCGGGGCGGCAGGGACGGATGTCACGGATACGCAGTATTTT. Protein sequence: CASTGAAGTDVTDTQYF.

This clonotype turned up a few times. The genes are TRBV9 and TRBJ2-7, with D unclear. The CDR3 contains 17 residues. V was cut by 4 bases and J by 2 bases, with 22 bases left in between. Germline V gives CDR1 SGDLS, CDR2 YYNGEE. The chain's CDR3 is CASSRSSTALLTYEQYF. As DNA, the CDR3 is TGTGCCAGCAGCCGGAGCTCTACAGCGTTACTAACCTACGAGCAGTACTTC.

This chain links TRBV7-2 with TRBJ2-7, with a tentative D call TRBD1 (5 bases). There are 14 residues in the CDR3. Germline V CDR1 and CDR2: SGHTA, FQGNSA. V was trimmed by 2 bases and J by 4 bases, leaving 12 bases between them. This CDR3 is CASSLMMAGYEQYF. CDR3 DNA: TGTGCCAGCAGCTTAATGATGGCAGGGTACGAGCAGTACTTC.

This clonotype was detected a few times. This chain links TRBV5-5 with TRBJ1-2; weak D call: TRBD1 (6 bases). The germline V gene encodes CDR1 SGHKS and CDR2 YYEKEE (reference sequence). CDR3 length: 14 residues. V lost 5 bases to trimming and J lost 5 bases, with 16 bases between them. In DNA form, the CDR3 reads TGTGCCAGCAGACCCCAGGAGGGGACATATGGCTACACCTTC. Amino acid sequence: CASRPQEGTYGYTF.

V gene TRBV20-1 combines with J gene TRBJ2-1; D may be TRBD2 (6 bases). V lost 6 bases and J 10 bases, leaving 25 bases between the germline ends. This CDR3 is built from 15 residues. From germline, CDR1 is DFQATT and CDR2 SNEGSKA (reference sequence). The CDR3 nucleotides read TGCAGTGCCAGGATAGCCGGGCGGGGAAACTACGAGCAGTTCTTC. Amino acids: CSARIAGRGNYEQFF.

This clonotype appeared a few times. V is TRBV4-1 and J is TRBJ2-3; maybe TRBD2 (6 bases). The V gene's germline CDR1 is MGHRA and CDR2 YSYEKL. Trimming removed 3 bases from V and 0 bases from J, with 16 bases in between. The CDR3 loop spans 17 amino acids. CDR3 bases: TGCGCCAGCAGCCATATGGGTCTAGGGACTAGCACAGATACGCAGTATTTT. Translation gives CASSHMGLGTSTDTQYF.

This clonotype came up once. The chain uses TRBV7-9 and TRBJ2-7; possibly TRBD1 for D (6 bases). The CDR3 length is 15 residues. In germline, CDR1 is SEHNR, CDR2 FQNEAQ (reference sequence). Trimming removed 4 bases from V and 1 base from J, with 14 bases in between. In DNA, the CDR3 is TGTGCCAGCAGCTCTTGTGACAGGAGTTCCTACGAGCAGTACTTC. This translates into CASSSCDRSSYEQYF.

This clonotype was seen only a few times. The V and J genes are TRBV7-8 and TRBJ2-3; no clear D. The V end was cut by 2 bases, the J end by 2 bases, with 11 bases between. Germline loops: CDR1 SGHVS, CDR2 FQNEAQ. The CDR3 is 15 residues long. The CDR3 region is CASSLRLLHTDTQYF. CDR3 nucleotide sequence: TGTGCCAGCAGCTTACGGCTACTCCACACAGATACGCAGTATTTT.

The chain uses TRBV30 and TRBJ2-4; D gene uncertain. The V end lost 3 bases, the J end lost 13 bases, and 13 bases lay between the germline ends. This CDR3 contains 11 residues. Germline V gene sequence: CDR1 GTSNPN, CDR2 SVGIG (reference sequence). The CDR3, as DNA: TGTGCCTGGAGCTCCTACAATGAGCAGTACTTC. This translates into CAWSSYNEQYF.

The chain has TRBV3-1 and TRBJ2-7; D perhaps matches TRBD1 (6 bases). V shed 0 bases and J shed 2 bases, with 11 bases lying between them. The V gene's germline CDR1 is LGHDT and CDR2 YNNKEL (reference sequence). The CDR3 contains 15 residues. CDR3 in amino acids: CASSQDTTGTYEQYF. CDR3 DNA sequence: TGTGCCAGCAGCCAAGACACTACAGGGACCTACGAGCAGTACTTC.

V gene TRBV5-1 combines with J gene TRBJ2-5; 10 bases line up with TRBD1. In germline, CDR1 is SGHRS, CDR2 YFSETQ. There are 17 residues in the CDR3. J was trimmed by 2 bases and V by 4 bases; bases with no gene match: 11. CDR3 nucleotides: TGCGCCAGCAGCCCCCCCCCGGGACAGGGGTATCAAGAGACCCAGTACTTC. Amino acid sequence: CASSPPPGQGYQETQYF.

The chain is built from TRBV10-3 and TRBJ2-7, with 9 bases identical to TRBD1. Germline CDR1 ENHRY, CDR2 SYGVKD. This CDR3 is built from 14 residues. V lost 2 bases, J lost 5 bases, and 4 bases stayed unmatched. CDR3 sequence (DNA): TGTGCCATCAGTGAGCCGGGACAGGGAGACGAGCAGTACTTC. This translates into CAISEPGQGDEQYF.

This clonotype was found once. The chain uses TRBV27 and TRBJ1-5, with D possibly TRBD1 on 5 matching bases. The CDR3 contains 15 residues. The V gene lost 5 bases and the J gene lost 4 bases, with 15 bases spanning the gap. Germline CDR1 MNHEY, CDR2 SMNVEV (reference sequence). CDR3 in amino acids: CASSLPATVNQPQHF. DNA for the CDR3: TGTGCCAGCAGTCTCCCCGCGACAGTTAATCAGCCCCAGCATTTT.

Of note for this clonotype: One end of the junction varies from germline; a read error may be responsible. The rearrangement links TRBV7-2 to TRBJ2-5; TRBD1 agrees at 10 bases. CDR1 SGHTA and CDR2 FQGNSA come from the germline V gene. The CDR3 length is 13 residues. The CDR3 loop reads CANSSDRGETQYF. CDR3 sequence (DNA): TGTGCCAACAGCTCGGACAGGGGGGAGACCCAGTACTTC.

This clonotype was counted only a few times. This chain joins TRBV20-1 and TRBJ1-2; D might be TRBD1 (5 bases). Germline-derived CDR1 and CDR2 are DFQATT and SNEGSKA (reference sequence). The CDR3 is 14 amino acids. Trimming took 3 bases from V and 4 from J, leaving 15 bases between them. The CDR3 nucleotides are TGCAGTGCTAGTATGCGACAGAGCTTCTATGGCTACACCTTC. Translated: CSASMRQSFYGYTF.

The genes are TRBV20-1 and TRBJ1-1; D remains ambiguous. Germline CDR1 is DFQATT and CDR2 is SNEGSKA (reference sequence). Trimming removed 1 base from V and 4 bases from J, with 7 bases in between. The CDR3 loop spans 12 amino acids. The CDR3: CSARAESTEAFF. CDR3 nucleotides: TGCAGTGCTAGAGCTGAGTCCACTGAAGCTTTCTTT.

This clonotype was counted ten times or more. The chain employs TRBV6-5 and TRBJ1-2; D is ambiguous. Germline V lookup: CDR1 MNHEY, CDR2 SVGAGI. This CDR3 spans 14 amino acids. V was clipped by 6 bases and J by 1 base, with 12 bases between them. The CDR3 DNA reads as TGTGCCAGCAGCACACTCTCCCTTAACTATGGCTACACCTTC. As protein: CASSTLSLNYGYTF.

This clonotype was detected only a few times. The chain employs TRBV28 and TRBJ2-3; perhaps TRBD2 as D (6 bases). This CDR3 has 15 amino acids. Between the trimmed V and J ends, which lost 6 bases and 4 bases, there was a span of 17 bases. Germline V gives CDR1 MDHEN, CDR2 SYDVKM. The CDR3 sequence is CASSPGGPLADTQYF. The DNA of the CDR3 is TGTGCCAGCAGCCCCGGAGGGCCATTGGCAGATACGCAGTATTTT. The entire variable domain, with the rest obtained from reference TRBV28 and TRBJ2-3, is as follows: DVKVTQSSRYLVKRTGEKVFLECVQDMDHENMFWYRQDPGLGLRLIYFSYDVKMKEKGDIPEGYSVSREKKERFSLILESASTNQTSMYLCASSPGGPLADTQYFGPGTRLTVL.

CDR3 bases: TGTGCCAGCAGCCTCGGGACGACATACTCTGGAAACACCATATATTTT. It is translated as CASSLGTTYSGNTIYF. This chain joins TRBV7-2 and TRBJ1-3, with D perhaps matching TRBD1 (5 bases). Germline V gene data show CDR1 as SGHTA and CDR2 as FQGNSA. Trimming took 5 bases from V and 0 from J, leaving 14 bases between them. The CDR3 totals 16 residues. The full variable domain, its missing parts supplied by reference TRBV7-2 and TRBJ1-3, is GAGVSQSPSNKVTEKGKDVELRCDPISGHTALYWYRQSLGQGLEFLIYFQGNSAPDKSGLPSDRFSAERTGGSVSTLTIQRTQQEDSAVYLCASSLGTTYSGNTIYFGEGSWLTVV.